Listed below are T cell receptor beta chains from one sample, sequenced in a study of monozygotic twins with cystic fibrosis. This table comes from immunoSEQ multiplex PCR, and its TCRdb copy is limited to in-frame clones, with some not included. The repertoire holds about 26,000 clones, around 96% seen once, with under 3% in the top ten. Sequenced sample: blood. The receptors shown here come from a girl aged 2-10 years with cystic fibrosis. CDR3s include the opening cysteine and the closing phenylalanine or tryptophan. Fields, in order: V gene, CDR3 protein.

V gene: TRBV5-1
CDR3 protein: CASSLIGSSGAYEQYF

V gene: TRBV5-1
CDR3 protein: CASSLDGTGFTYEQYF

V gene: TRBV4-1
CDR3 protein: CASSQAGTPYYEQYF

V gene: TRBV9
CDR3 protein: CASSPGLHQPQHF

V gene: TRBV7-2
CDR3 protein: CASSSGQVTYEQYF

V gene: TRBV27
CDR3 protein: CASRRRVSSYEQYF

V gene: TRBV7-8
CDR3 protein: CASSPTALQETQYF

V gene: TRBV7-2
CDR3 protein: CASSESGRGRETQYF

V gene: TRBV28
CDR3 protein: CASSLYNEQFF

V gene: TRBV27
CDR3 protein: CASSTNGQGPYEQYF

V gene: TRBV10-1
CDR3 protein: CASSPGGTSGRTDTQYF

V gene: TRBV6-1
CDR3 protein: CASSGKGRPYGYTF

V gene: TRBV2
CDR3 protein: CASSETSLVPDTQYF

V gene: TRBV6-4
CDR3 protein: CASRPGQGDNEQFF

V gene: TRBV30
CDR3 protein: CAWMGAANEKLFF

V gene: TRBV7-2
CDR3 protein: CASSLGSQETQYF

V gene: TRBV6-5
CDR3 protein: CASFGTGGVFGELFF

V gene: TRBV5-1
CDR3 protein: CASSSGQPEGQPQHF

V gene: TRBV27
CDR3 protein: CASSFFGTGGAVDGYTF

V gene: TRBV9
CDR3 protein: CASSFESGGRLFF

V gene: TRBV18
CDR3 protein: CASSPIGGHNGDTQYF

V gene: TRBV4-1
CDR3 protein: CASSQEGTSGYEQYF

V gene: TRBV29-1
CDR3 protein: CSVDKTGLDTDTQYF

V gene: TRBV19
CDR3 protein: CASSWTGMNTEAFF

V gene: TRBV6-6
CDR3 protein: CASSSGVADTQYF

V gene: TRBV7-2
CDR3 protein: CASSLVGGVPDTQYF

V gene: TRBV7-2
CDR3 protein: CASSSERNTIYF

V gene: TRBV2
CDR3 protein: CASSEQGVTTEAFF